This entry concerns a single TCR beta chain. The authors' processing: Amplifying reference gene primers gave estimates of nucleated cell counts. Here immunoSEQ multiplex PCR was the method, and the copy in TCRdb shows in-frame clones only, minus some. The D gene and trimming were derived from the DNA, and the V and J assignments and clone size from that table. The table has 60,000 or so clones, roughly nine tenths seen once; the top ten hold 1.6%. The data derive from a study of blood T cell repertoires in COVID-19. In the study overall: The United States, Italy and Spain were the sources of the acute and convalescent COVID-19 samples. From T cells, B-cell-depleted T cells, or PBMCs came the material, which was cDNA or gDNA.

This CDR3 has 15 residues. The germline V gene has CDR1 MNHEY and CDR2 SMNVEV (reference sequence). V shed 2 bases and J shed 2 bases, with 9 bases lying between them. Sequencing input: peripheral blood. The V and J genes are TRBV27 and TRBJ2-2; a possible D gene is TRBD2 (5 bases). The TCR comes from a man between 60 and 75 years old with acute or convalescent COVID-19. In DNA, the CDR3 is TGTGCCAGCAGTTTAAAGCGGCTCAACACCGGGGAGCTGTTTTTT. Its translation is CASSLKRLNTGELFF.